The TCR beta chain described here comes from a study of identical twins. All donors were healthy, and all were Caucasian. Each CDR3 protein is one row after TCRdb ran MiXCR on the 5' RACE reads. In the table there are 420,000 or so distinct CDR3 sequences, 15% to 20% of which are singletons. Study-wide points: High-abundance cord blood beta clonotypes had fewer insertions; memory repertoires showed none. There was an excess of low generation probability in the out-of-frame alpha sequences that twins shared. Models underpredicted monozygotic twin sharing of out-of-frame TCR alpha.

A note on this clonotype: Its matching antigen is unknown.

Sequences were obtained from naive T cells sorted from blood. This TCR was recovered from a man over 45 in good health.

The CDR3 sequence is CSARDWEIQETQYF. As DNA, the CDR3 is TGCAGTGCTAGAGATTGGGAGATCCAAGAGACCCAGTACTTC. The chain combines TRBV20-1 with TRBJ2-5; D may be TRBD2 (5 bases). Trimming shortened V by 0 bases and J by 1 base, and 9 bases separated the two germline ends. This CDR3 region has 14 residues. The germline V gene encodes CDR1 DFQATT and CDR2 SNEGSKA (reference sequence).